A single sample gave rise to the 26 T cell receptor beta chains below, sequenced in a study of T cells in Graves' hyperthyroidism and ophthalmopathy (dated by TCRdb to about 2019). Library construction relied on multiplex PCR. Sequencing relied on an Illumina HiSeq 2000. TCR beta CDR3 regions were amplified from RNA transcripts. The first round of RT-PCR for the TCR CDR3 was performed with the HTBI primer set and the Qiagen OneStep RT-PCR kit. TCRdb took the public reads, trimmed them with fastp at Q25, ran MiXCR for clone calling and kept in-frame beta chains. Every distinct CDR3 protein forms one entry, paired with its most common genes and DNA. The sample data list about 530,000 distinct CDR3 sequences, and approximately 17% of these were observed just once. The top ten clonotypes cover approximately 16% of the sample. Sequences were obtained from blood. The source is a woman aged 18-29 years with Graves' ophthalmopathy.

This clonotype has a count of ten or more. CDR3 sequence (DNA): TGTGCCTGGAGATTAGGCGGCACCGGGGAGCTGTTTTTT. Amino acids: CAWRLGGTGELFF. The chain has TRBV30 and TRBJ2-2; D is uncertain. The CDR3 spans 13 residues. Germline V lookup: CDR1 GTSNPN, CDR2 SVGIG (reference sequence). Trimming removed 3 bases at V and 4 bases at J, with 9 bases between. Supplemented by reference TRBV30 and TRBJ2-2, the full variable domain reads SQTIHQWPATLVQPVGSPLSLECTVEGTSNPNLYWYRQAAGRGLQLLFYSVGIGQISSEVPQNLSASRPQDRQFILSSKKLLLSDSGFYLCAWRLGGTGELFFGEGSRLTVL.

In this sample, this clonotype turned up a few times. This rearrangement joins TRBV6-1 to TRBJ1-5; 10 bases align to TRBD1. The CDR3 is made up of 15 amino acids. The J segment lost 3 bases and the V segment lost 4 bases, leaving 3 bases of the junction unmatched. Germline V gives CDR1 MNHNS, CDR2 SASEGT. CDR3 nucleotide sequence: TGTGCCAGCAGTGGGGACAGGGGAAACAATCAGCCCCAGCATTTT. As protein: CASSGDRGNNQPQHF.

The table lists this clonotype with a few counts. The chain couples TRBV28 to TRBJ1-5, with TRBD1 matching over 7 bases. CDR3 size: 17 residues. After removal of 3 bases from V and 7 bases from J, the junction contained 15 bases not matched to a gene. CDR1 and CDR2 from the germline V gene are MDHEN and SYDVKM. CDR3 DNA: TGTGCCAGCAGTTTGGGGGATGGTCAGACAGGGTCGCAGCCCCAGCATTTT. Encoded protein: CASSLGDGQTGSQPQHF. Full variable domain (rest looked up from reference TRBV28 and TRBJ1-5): DVKVTQSSRYLVKRTGEKVFLECVQDMDHENMFWYRQDPGLGLRLIYFSYDVKMKEKGDIPEGYSVSREKKERFSLILESASTNQTSMYLCASSLGDGQTGSQPQHFGDGTRLSIL.

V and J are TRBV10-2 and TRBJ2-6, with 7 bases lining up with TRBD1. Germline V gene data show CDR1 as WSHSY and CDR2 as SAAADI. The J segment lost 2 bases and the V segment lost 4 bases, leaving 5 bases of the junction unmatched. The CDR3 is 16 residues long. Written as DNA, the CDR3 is TGCGCCAGCAGTGGCCCGCAGGGGGCTGGGGCCAACGTCCTGACTTTC. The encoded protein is CASSGPQGAGANVLTF.

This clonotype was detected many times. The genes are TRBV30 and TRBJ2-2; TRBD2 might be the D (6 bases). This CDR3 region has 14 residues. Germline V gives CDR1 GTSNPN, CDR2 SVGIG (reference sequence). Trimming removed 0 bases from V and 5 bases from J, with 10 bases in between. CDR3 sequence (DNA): TGTGCCTGGAGTGTCGGGAGCGGAACCGGGGAGCTGTTTTTT. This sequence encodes CAWSVGSGTGELFF.

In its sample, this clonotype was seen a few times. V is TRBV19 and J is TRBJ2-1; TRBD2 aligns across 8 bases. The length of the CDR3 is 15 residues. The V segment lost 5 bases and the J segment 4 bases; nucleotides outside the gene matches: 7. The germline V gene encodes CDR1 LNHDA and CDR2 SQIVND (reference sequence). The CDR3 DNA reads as TGTGCCAGTAGTGTTACTAGCGGAGATTACAATGAGCAGTTCTTC. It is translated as CASSVTSGDYNEQFF.

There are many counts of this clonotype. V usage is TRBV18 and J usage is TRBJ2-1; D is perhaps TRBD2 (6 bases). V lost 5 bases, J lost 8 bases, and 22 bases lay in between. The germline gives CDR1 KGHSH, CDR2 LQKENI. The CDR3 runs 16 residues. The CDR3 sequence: CASSMSQDPVADEQFF. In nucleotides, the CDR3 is TGTGCCAGCTCAATGTCACAGGACCCAGTAGCGGATGAGCAGTTCTTC.

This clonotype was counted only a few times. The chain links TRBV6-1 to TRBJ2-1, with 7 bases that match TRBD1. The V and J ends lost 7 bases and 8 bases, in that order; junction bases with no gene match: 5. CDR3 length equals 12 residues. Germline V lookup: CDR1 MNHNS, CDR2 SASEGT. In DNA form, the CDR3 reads TGTGCCAGCACCAACAGGGGACATGAGCAGTTCTTC. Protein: CASTNRGHEQFF.

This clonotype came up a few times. CDR3 DNA: TGTGCCAGCAGTGTGGGACAGGGACACTATGGCTACACCTTC. This sequence encodes CASSVGQGHYGYTF. This chain links TRBV2 with TRBJ1-2; 9 bases are a match to TRBD1. The ends lost 4 bases at V and 3 bases at J; junction bases unmatched: 3. The CDR3 is 14 residues long. The germline V gene has CDR1 SNHLY and CDR2 FYNNEI. Variable domain in full (rest from reference TRBV2 and TRBJ1-2): EPEVTQTPSHQVTQMGQEVILRCVPISNHLYFYWYRQILGQKVEFLVSFYNNEISEKSEIFDDQFSVERPDGSNFTLKIRSTKLEDSAMYFCASSVGQGHYGYTFGSGTRLTVV.

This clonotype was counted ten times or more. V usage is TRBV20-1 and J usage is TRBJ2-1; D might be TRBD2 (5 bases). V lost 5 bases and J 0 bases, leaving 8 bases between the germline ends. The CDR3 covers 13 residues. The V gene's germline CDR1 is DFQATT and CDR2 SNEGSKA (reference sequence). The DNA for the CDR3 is TGCAGTGCTCTTGGGAGCTCCTACAATGAGCAGTTCTTC. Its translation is CSALGSSYNEQFF.

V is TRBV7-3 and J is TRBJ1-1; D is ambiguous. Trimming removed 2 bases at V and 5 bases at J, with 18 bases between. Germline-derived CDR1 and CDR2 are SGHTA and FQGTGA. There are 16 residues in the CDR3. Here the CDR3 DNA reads TGTGCCAGCAGCTTATCTGCTGAATCGGGGAGGACTGAAGCTTTCTTT. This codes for CASSLSAESGRTEAFF.

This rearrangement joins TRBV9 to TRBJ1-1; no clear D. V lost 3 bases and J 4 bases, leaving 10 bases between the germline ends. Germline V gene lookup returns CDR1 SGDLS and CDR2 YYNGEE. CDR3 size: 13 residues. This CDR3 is CASSAGFGTEAFF. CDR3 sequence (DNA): TGTGCCAGCAGCGCGGGGTTCGGCACTGAAGCTTTCTTT.

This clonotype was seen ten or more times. Written as DNA, the CDR3 is TGTGCCAGCAGAAAGGCGGATAGCAATCAGCCCCAGCATTTT. Its protein is CASRKADSNQPQHF. The rearrangement uses TRBV28 and TRBJ1-5; D is ambiguous. Per germline, CDR1 MDHEN and CDR2 SYDVKM. This CDR3 spans 14 amino acids. Trimming shortened V by 6 bases and J by 0 bases, and 9 bases separated the two germline ends.

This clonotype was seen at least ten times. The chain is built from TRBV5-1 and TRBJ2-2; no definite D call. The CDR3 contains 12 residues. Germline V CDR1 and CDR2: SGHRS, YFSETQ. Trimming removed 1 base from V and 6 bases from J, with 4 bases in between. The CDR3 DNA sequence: TGCGCCAGCAGCTTGTATGCCGGGGAGCTGTTTTTT. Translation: CASSLYAGELFF.

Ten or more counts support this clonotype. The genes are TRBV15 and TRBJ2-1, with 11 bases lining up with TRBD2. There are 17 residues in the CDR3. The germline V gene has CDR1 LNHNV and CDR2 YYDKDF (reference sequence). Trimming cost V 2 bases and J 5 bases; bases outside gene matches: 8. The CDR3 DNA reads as TGTGCCACCAGCAGATTCGCTGGGACTAGCGGAAACAATGAGCAGTTCTTC. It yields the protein CATSRFAGTSGNNEQFF.

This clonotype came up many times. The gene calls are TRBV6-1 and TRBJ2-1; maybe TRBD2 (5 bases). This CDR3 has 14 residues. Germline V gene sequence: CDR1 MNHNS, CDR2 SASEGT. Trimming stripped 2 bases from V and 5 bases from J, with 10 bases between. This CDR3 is CASSELGVNNEQFF. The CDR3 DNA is TGTGCCAGCAGTGAACTCGGGGTTAACAATGAGCAGTTCTTC.

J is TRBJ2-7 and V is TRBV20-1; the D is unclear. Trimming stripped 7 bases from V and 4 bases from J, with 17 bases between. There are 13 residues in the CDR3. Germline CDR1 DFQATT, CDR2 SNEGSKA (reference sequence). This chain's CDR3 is CSVKSERIYEQYF. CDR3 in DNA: TGCAGTGTTAAGTCGGAAAGAATTTACGAGCAGTACTTC.

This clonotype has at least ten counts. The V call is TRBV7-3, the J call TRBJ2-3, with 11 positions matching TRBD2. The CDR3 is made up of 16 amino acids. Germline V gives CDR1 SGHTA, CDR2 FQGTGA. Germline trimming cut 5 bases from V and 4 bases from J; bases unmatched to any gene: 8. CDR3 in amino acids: CASSPQLAGVPDTQYF. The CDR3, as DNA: TGTGCCAGCAGCCCCCAACTAGCGGGAGTACCAGATACGCAGTATTTT.

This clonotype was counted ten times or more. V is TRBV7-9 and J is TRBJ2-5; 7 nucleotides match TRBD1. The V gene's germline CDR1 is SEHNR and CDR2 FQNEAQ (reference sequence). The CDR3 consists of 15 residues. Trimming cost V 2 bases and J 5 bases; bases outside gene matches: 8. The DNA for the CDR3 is TGTGCCAGCAGCTTACGCGAGGGGGCGAGTGAGACCCAGTACTTC. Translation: CASSLREGASETQYF.

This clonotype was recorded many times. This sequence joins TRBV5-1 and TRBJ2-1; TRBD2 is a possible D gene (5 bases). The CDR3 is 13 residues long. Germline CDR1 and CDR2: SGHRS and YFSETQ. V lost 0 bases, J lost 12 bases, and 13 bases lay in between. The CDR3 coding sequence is TGCGCCAGCAGCTTGGAACTCCCCAGCGGGCAGTTCTTC. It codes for CASSLELPSGQFF. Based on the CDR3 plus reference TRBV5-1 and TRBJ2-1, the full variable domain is KAGVTQTPRYLIKTRGQQVTLSCSPISGHRSVSWYQQTPGQGLQFLFEYFSETQRNKGNFPGRFSGRQFSNSRSEMNVSTLELGDSALYLCASSLELPSGQFFGPGTRLTVL.

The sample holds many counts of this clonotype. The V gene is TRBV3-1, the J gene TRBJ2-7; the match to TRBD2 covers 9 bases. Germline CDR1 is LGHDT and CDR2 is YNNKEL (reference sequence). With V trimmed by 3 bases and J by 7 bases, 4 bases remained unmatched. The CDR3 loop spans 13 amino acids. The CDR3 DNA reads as TGTGCCAGCAGCCATCCTACTAGCGGGGAGCAGTACTTC. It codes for CASSHPTSGEQYF.

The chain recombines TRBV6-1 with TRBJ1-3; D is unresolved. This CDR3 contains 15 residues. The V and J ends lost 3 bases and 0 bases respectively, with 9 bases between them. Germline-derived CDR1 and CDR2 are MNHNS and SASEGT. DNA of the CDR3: TGTGCCAGCAGTGAGTCAGGAAGCTCTGGAAACACCATATATTTT. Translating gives CASSESGSSGNTIYF.

CDR3 residues: CASSLLQAHNYGYTF. The DNA of the CDR3 is TGTGCCAGCAGCCTCCTGCAGGCCCATAACTATGGCTACACCTTC. The chain employs TRBV7-9 and TRBJ1-2; D gene unclear. V dropped 5 bases and J dropped 1 base, with 14 bases sitting between them. This CDR3 has 15 residues. Germline V gene sequence: CDR1 SEHNR, CDR2 FQNEAQ (reference sequence). The complete variable domain, with remaining parts taken from reference TRBV7-9 and TRBJ1-2, reads DTGVSQNPRHKITKRGQNVTFRCDPISEHNRLYWYRQTLGQGPEFLTYFQNEAQLEKSRLLSDRFSAERPKGSFSTLEIQRTEQGDSAMYLCASSLLQAHNYGYTFGSGTRLTVV.

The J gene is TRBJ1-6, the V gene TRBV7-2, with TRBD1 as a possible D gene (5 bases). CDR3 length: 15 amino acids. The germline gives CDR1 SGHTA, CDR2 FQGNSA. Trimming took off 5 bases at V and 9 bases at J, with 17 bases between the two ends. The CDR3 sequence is CASSPGTLRGSPLHF. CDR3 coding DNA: TGTGCCAGCAGCCCGGGGACTCTCAGAGGTTCACCCCTCCACTTT.

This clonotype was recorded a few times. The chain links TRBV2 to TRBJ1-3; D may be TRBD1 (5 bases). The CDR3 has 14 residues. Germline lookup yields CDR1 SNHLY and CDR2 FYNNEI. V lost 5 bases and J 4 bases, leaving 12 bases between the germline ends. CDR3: CASSKWGVGNTIYF. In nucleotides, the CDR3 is TGTGCCAGCAGTAAATGGGGGGTCGGAAACACCATATATTTT.

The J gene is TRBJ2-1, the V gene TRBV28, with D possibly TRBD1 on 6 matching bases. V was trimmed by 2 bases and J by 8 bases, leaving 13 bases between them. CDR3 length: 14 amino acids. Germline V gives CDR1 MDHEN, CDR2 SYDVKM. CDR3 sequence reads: CASSLVGGVYEQFF. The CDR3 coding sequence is TGTGCCAGCAGTTTAGTAGGGGGAGTCTATGAGCAGTTCTTC.